Listed here is a single T cell receptor (beta chain). Its specificity is not known. The data were obtained in a study of cytomegalovirus exposure and HLA in healthy donors. Points from the study as a whole: Later analysis revealed greater clonal expansion in HLA-associated TCR beta chains than in equally common others. It is likely that the observed cluster of highly shared sequence variants was a sequencing artifact.

13 Jbeta primers and 60 Vbeta primers were used for the PCR. Some clones are missing from TCRdb's copy, which holds only in-frame ones; the method was immunoSEQ multiplex PCR. The table includes about 180,000 clones, about 78% detected once. This sequence was found in a man aged 60-69 years in good health and CMV-seronegative. The sequencing sample was made of PBMCs.

The CDR3: CASSFNRGRNYGYTF. The CDR3 DNA sequence: TGTGCCAGCAGCTTTAACAGGGGGAGGAACTATGGCTACACCTTC. The gene calls are TRBV13 and TRBJ1-2; TRBD1 agrees at 8 bases. Germline V gene sequence: CDR1 PRHDT, CDR2 FYEKMQ (reference sequence). V shed 3 bases and J 2 bases; nucleotides not matched to a gene: 5. The CDR3 runs 15 residues. Combining the CDR3 with reference TRBV13 and TRBJ1-2 gives the whole variable domain AAGVIQSPRHLIKEKRETATLKCYPIPRHDTVYWYQQGPGQDPQFLISFYEKMQSDKGSIPDRFSAQQFSDYHSELNMSSLELGDSALYFCASSFNRGRNYGYTFGSGTRLTVV.